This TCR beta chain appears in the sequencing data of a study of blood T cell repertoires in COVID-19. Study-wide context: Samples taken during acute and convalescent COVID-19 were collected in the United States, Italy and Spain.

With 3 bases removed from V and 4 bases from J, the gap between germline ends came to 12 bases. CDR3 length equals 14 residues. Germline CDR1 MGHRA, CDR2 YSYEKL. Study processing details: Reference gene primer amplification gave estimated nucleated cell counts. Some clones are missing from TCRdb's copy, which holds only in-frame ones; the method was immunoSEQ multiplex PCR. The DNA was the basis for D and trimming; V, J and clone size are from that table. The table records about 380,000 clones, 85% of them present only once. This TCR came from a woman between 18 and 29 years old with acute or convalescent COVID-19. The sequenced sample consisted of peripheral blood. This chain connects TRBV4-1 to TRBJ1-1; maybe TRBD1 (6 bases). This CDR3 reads CASSHPGQSTEAFF. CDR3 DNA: TGCGCCAGCAGCCATCCCGGACAGAGCACTGAAGCTTTCTTT.